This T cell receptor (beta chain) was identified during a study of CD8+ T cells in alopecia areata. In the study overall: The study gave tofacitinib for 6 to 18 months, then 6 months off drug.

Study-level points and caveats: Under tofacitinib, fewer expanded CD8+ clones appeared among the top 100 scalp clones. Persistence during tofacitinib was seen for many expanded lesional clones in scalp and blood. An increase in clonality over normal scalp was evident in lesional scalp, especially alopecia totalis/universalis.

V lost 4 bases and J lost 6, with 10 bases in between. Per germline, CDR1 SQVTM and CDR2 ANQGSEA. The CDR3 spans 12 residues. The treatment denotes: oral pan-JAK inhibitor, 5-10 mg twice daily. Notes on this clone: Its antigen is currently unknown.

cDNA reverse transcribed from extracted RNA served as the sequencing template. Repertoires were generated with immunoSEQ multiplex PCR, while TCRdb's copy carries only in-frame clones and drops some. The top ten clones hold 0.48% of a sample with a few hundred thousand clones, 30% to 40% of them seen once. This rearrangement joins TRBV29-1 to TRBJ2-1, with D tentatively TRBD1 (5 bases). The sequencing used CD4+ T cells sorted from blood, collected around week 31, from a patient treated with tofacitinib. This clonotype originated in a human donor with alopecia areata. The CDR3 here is CSVGQTINEQFF. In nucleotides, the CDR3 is TGCAGCGTTGGACAGACCATCAATGAGCAGTTCTTC.